This is a list of T cell receptor beta chains from one sample in a study of molecular identifiers for immune sequencing clone quantification. TCRdb redid the calling of the PCR reads with MiXCR, one entry per CDR3 protein. This table holds hundreds of thousands of distinct CDR3 sequences, over 25% found once. Source material: naive CD8+ T cells from blood, with Jurkat cell RNA spiked in. The origin of the receptors is a human donor in good health. Some libraries in this study had Jurkat cell RNA spiked in. Each CDR3 is given with its conserved first and last residue. The D gene is left open where the match is weak. Size is stated for part of the rows, as once, few or many counts, or as a class when the clone is expanded.

j_call,clone_size,v_call,d_call,cdr3_nt,cdr3_aa
TRBJ2-3,-,TRBV6-1,TRBD2,TGTGCCAGCGGAGAGAGGCTAGCGGGGGGGCCCTCAGATACGCAGTATTTT,CASGERLAGGPSDTQYF
TRBJ1-1,few,TRBV30,-,TGTGCCTCAGACAGGCCGAACACTGAAGCTTTCTTT,CASDRPNTEAFF
TRBJ1-2,many,TRBV10-3,-,TGTGCCATCAGTGAGACCGGGACTCCCTATGGCTACACCTTC,CAISETGTPYGYTF
TRBJ2-1,few,TRBV12-3/TRBV12-4,-,TGTGCCAGCAGTTTCCCAATCGGAGGGAATGAGCAGTTCTTC,CASSFPIGGNEQFF
TRBJ2-7,few,TRBV20-1,-,TGCAGTGCTAGAGATCCCAGCTCCGCCGGCTACGAGCAGTACTTC,CSARDPSSAGYEQYF
TRBJ2-7,few,TRBV29-1,TRBD1,TGCAGCGTCAGGACAGGGCGATACGAGCAGTACTTC,CSVRTGRYEQYF
TRBJ2-2,many,TRBV7-9,-,TGTGCCAGCAGCTTAACGACAGGGAACACCGGGGAGCTGTTTTTT,CASSLTTGNTGELFF
TRBJ2-7,many,TRBV18,-,TGTGCCAGCCGGGAAGGACCCAGGTACGAGCAGTACTTC,CASREGPRYEQYF
TRBJ2-5,many,TRBV20-1,-,TGCAGTGCGGATAATCGGGGGGCGAGGAGAGAGACCCAGTACTTC,CSADNRGARRETQYF
TRBJ2-3,few,TRBV7-6,TRBD2,TGTGCCAGCAGCCGGGACCCTAGCGGGGGCGCAGATACGCAGTATTTT,CASSRDPSGGADTQYF
TRBJ1-5,-,TRBV20-1,-,TGCAGTGCTACAGAGACACCAGGAAATCAGCCCCAGCATTTT,CSATETPGNQPQHF
TRBJ2-4,many,TRBV6-2/TRBV6-3,-,TGTGCCAGCAGCATCGTGGGCCGGATGGACATTCAGTACTTC,CASSIVGRMDIQYF
TRBJ1-1,few,TRBV20-1,-,TGCAGTGCTAGAGATCTTTCGGAAATGAACACTGAAGCTTTCTTT,CSARDLSEMNTEAFF
TRBJ1-1,-,TRBV13,-,TGTGCCAGCAGCTTACTTTCAGGCGTGAACACTGAAGCTTTCTTT,CASSLLSGVNTEAFF
TRBJ1-2,few,TRBV3-1,-,TGTGCCAGCAGCCAAGCTGGTACAGGGAATGGCTACACCTTC,CASSQAGTGNGYTF
TRBJ2-2,many,TRBV5-6,-,TGTGCCAGCAGCTTGGCGGGGTCTAGCGGGGAGCTGTTTTTT,CASSLAGSSGELFF
TRBJ1-4,-,TRBV4-1,-,TGTGCCAGCAGCCAAGATCCGGGCACTAATGAAGAACTGTTTTTT,CASSQDPGTNEELFF
TRBJ2-7,-,TRBV5-1,-,TGCGCCAGCAGCCCCACTGCAGGGAGATCCTACGAGCAGTACTTC,CASSPTAGRSYEQYF
TRBJ1-2,-,TRBV28,TRBD1,TGTGCCAGCAGCCCGCCGGGACAGGGACACTATGGCTACACCTTC,CASSPPGQGHYGYTF
TRBJ2-7,-,TRBV2,TRBD1,TGTGCCAGCAGGCCGTCCGGGACAGGGTTCGGCGAGCAGTACTTC,CASRPSGTGFGEQYF
TRBJ2-1,few,TRBV19,TRBD2,TGTGCCAGTAGATCAGAGCGGGACTCCTACAATGAGCAGTTCTTC,CASRSERDSYNEQFF
TRBJ1-5,many,TRBV6-5,-,TGTGCCAGCAGTCCTCTGGGGGGCTATAGCAATCAGCCCCAGCATTTT,CASSPLGGYSNQPQHF
TRBJ2-5,few,TRBV11-2,-,TGTGCCAGCAGCTTATTGGTGAGGGTTGAGGAGACCCAGTACTTC,CASSLLVRVEETQYF
TRBJ1-1,-,TRBV25-1,-,TGTGCCAGCAGCGACAACAGGGTTATGGACACTGAAGCTTTCTTT,CASSDNRVMDTEAFF
TRBJ2-7,many,TRBV6-5,-,TGTGCCAGCAGTCCACGAGGAGGAACCTACGAGCAGTACTTC,CASSPRGGTYEQYF
TRBJ1-4,-,TRBV5-6,-,TGTGCCAGCAGCTTGGGCGCAGCCCTTTTAAGCGTAAAACTGTTTTTT,CASSLGAALLSVKLFF
TRBJ2-4,few,TRBV18,TRBD2,TGTGCCAGCTCACCACCGAGAGCGGGAGCCAACAAAAACATTCAGTACTTC,CASSPPRAGANKNIQYF
TRBJ1-1,-,TRBV27,TRBD1,TGTGCCAGCAGTGGCTCAGGGGGCACGGCGCGTTGGGCGAACACTGAAGCTTTCTTT,CASSGSGGTARWANTEAFF
TRBJ2-3,-,TRBV27,TRBD2,TGTGCCAGCAGCTCCATGACTAGCGGGGACCGCACAGATGCGCAGTATTTT,CASSSMTSGDRTDAQYF
TRBJ2-7,-,TRBV27,-,TGTGCCAGCAGTTTATCGGGGGCGAACTACGAGCAGTACTTC,CASSLSGANYEQYF
TRBJ2-2,few,TRBV5-6,-,TGTGCCAGCAGCCGGGAGTACCAAGAGAGCACCGGGGAGCTGTTTTTT,CASSREYQESTGELFF
TRBJ1-5,few,TRBV6-1,-,TGTGCCAGCAGTGAAATCCTCTCCGGCGGACTTAGCAATCAGCCCCAGCATTTT,CASSEILSGGLSNQPQHF
TRBJ2-1,-,TRBV19,-,TGTGCCAGTAGTATTATGCCCAATGAGCAGTTCTTC,CASSIMPNEQFF
TRBJ2-1,-,TRBV13,-,TGTGCCAGCAGCTGGAACAGGCCTTCACCAGATTACAATGAGCAGTTCTTC,CASSWNRPSPDYNEQFF
TRBJ2-1,once,TRBV12-3/TRBV12-4,-,TGTGCCAGCAGCCCCACCGTACTGGAGGTTCGAGAGCAGTTCTTC,CASSPTVLEVREQFF
TRBJ2-3,-,TRBV13,-,TGTGTCAGCAGCTTAGTGTACTCCGGCCCAAAAGCTCGAGATACGCAGTATTTT,CVSSLVYSGPKARDTQYF
TRBJ2-5,-,TRBV7-4,TRBD1,TGTGCCAGCAGCCCACCCGGGACAGGGAGGGGCGAGACCCAGTACTTC,CASSPPGTGRGETQYF
TRBJ2-1,many,TRBV20-1,TRBD2,TGCAGTGCTAGGGGTCGACTAGCGGGATTGGATGAGCAGTTCTTC,CSARGRLAGLDEQFF
TRBJ1-1,many,TRBV2,TRBD1,TGTGCCAGCAGTGGAGGGACAGGGGGCTTTAACACTGAAGCTTTCTTT,CASSGGTGGFNTEAFF
TRBJ1-2,many,TRBV2,-,TGTGCCAGCAGTGGGGCGGAGTATGGCTACACCTTC,CASSGAEYGYTF
TRBJ1-6,-,TRBV5-6,-,TGTGCCAGCAGCTCGGCTACCAATCGCTACCTTAATTCACCCCTCCACTTT,CASSSATNRYLNSPLHF
TRBJ2-3,many,TRBV9,-,TGTGCCAGCAGCGTAGGTGGGGATTTGACCACAGATACGCAGTATTTT,CASSVGGDLTTDTQYF
TRBJ2-1,-,TRBV12-3/TRBV12-4,-,TGTGCCAGCAGCTCCGAGGGGTGGGGGTATGAGCAGTTCTTC,CASSSEGWGYEQFF
TRBJ1-5,many,TRBV6-5,TRBD1,TGTGCCAGCAGCCCAGGGGGCGGGAATCAGCCCCAGCATTTT,CASSPGGGNQPQHF
TRBJ2-2,-,TRBV12-3/TRBV12-4,-,TGTGTCAGCAGTCCGAACGCCGGGGAGCTGTTTTTT,CVSSPNAGELFF
TRBJ2-5,-,TRBV11-1,-,TGTGCCAGCAGCCTCGGGGTGTCTGGGACCCAGTACTTC,CASSLGVSGTQYF
TRBJ2-7,-,TRBV4-2,TRBD1,TGTGCCAGCAACCAAGTCGAGGGGGCGGGCTACGAGCAGTACTTC,CASNQVEGAGYEQYF
TRBJ1-2,-,TRBV15,TRBD1,TGTGCCACCAGCAGAGAGCAGGGGGCGGTTGGCTACACCTTC,CATSREQGAVGYTF
TRBJ1-5,-,TRBV12-3/TRBV12-4,-,TGTGCCAGCAGTCCCTGGGACCGCGATCAGCCCCAGCATTTT,CASSPWDRDQPQHF
TRBJ2-7,many,TRBV6-1,-,TGTGCCAGCAAACAGGAAACGAGGTCCTACGAGCAGTACTTC,CASKQETRSYEQYF
TRBJ1-1,few,TRBV4-3,TRBD1,TGCGCCAGCAGCCAAGGTCCAGGGGGCACTGAAGCTTTCTTT,CASSQGPGGTEAFF
TRBJ2-2,-,TRBV3-1,-,TGTGCCAGCAGCCCCGACAGCACATACGGGGAGCTGTTTTTT,CASSPDSTYGELFF
TRBJ2-7,many,TRBV27,-,TGTGCCAGCAGTACACACCCTGGGATGACCTACGAGCAGTACTTC,CASSTHPGMTYEQYF
TRBJ2-5,few,TRBV2,TRBD2,TGTGCCAGCAGTGAGGAGACTAGCGGGGGGGAGACCCAGTACTTC,CASSEETSGGETQYF
TRBJ2-1,many,TRBV29-1,-,TGCAGCGTTGCCCAAGAGGGGGGCAGTAATGAGCAGTTCTTC,CSVAQEGGSNEQFF
TRBJ1-1,few,TRBV19,-,TGTGCCAGTAGTATGGACCCAGGGTTTCTGGGGTTT,CASSMDPGFLGF
TRBJ1-5,-,TRBV30,TRBD1,TGTGCCTGGGGTGAGGGGGCGAGCAATCAGCCCCAGCATTTT,CAWGEGASNQPQHF
TRBJ2-7,-,TRBV5-1,TRBD2,TGCGCCAGCAGCTCCTCTACTAGCGGGGGCTCCTACGAGCAGTACTTC,CASSSSTSGGSYEQYF
TRBJ1-5,few,TRBV4-1,TRBD1,TGCGCCAGCAGCCAAGTTCCCCTCGGGACAGCACATCAGCCCCAGCATTTT,CASSQVPLGTAHQPQHF